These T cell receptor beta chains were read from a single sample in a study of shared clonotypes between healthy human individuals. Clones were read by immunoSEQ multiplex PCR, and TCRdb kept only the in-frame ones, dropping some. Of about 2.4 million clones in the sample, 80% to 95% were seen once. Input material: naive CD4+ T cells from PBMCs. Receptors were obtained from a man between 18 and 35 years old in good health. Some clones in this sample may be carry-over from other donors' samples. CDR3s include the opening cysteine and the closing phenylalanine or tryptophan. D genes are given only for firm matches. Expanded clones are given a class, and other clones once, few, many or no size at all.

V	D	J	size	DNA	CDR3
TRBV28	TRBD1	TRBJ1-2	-	TGTGCCAGTAATGGGGACAGCGGCTACACCTTC	CASNGDSGYTF
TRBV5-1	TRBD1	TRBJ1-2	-	TGCGCCAGCCTCCTCCGTGGGACAGCAATTAACTATGGCTACACCTTC	CASLLRGTAINYGYTF
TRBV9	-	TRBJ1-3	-	TGTGCCAGCAGCGTAGAACAGGTGGCTGGAAACACCATATATTTT	CASSVEQVAGNTIYF
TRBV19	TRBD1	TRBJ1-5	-	TGTGCCAGTAGCCCGGACAGGGGGGTTAGCAATCAGCCCCAGCATTTT	CASSPDRGVSNQPQHF
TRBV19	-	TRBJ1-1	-	TGTGCCAGTAGTCGGGGGGGACCGAACACTGAAGCTTTCTTT	CASSRGGPNTEAFF
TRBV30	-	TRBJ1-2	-	TGTGCCTGGAAAACACAGGGCCTGGGGTTCGGTGGCTACACCTTC	CAWKTQGLGFGGYTF
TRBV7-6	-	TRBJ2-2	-	TGTGCCAGCAGCTTAGCGGGGCGGGTCACCGGGGAGCTGTTTTTT	CASSLAGRVTGELFF
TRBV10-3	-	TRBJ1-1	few	TGTGCCATCAGTGATGGGACTGAAGCTTTCTTT	CAISDGTEAFF
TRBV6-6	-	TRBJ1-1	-	TGTGCCAGCAGCCTCCGGGGGGCGGACACTGAAGCTTTCTTT	CASSLRGADTEAFF
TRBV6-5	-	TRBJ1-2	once	TGTGCCAGCAGTTACGTGTCAGGGATTAGCGACTATGGCTACACCTTC	CASSYVSGISDYGYTF
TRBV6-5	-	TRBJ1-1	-	TGTGCCAGCTCCTTAGGGGGGTCGAACACTGAAGCTTTCTTT	CASSLGGSNTEAFF